This T cell receptor (beta chain) was obtained from a study of blood T cell repertoires in COVID-19 (dated by TCRdb to about 2020). Looking at the study overall: Samples covering the acute and convalescent phases of COVID-19 were provided by collaborators in the United States, Italy and Spain. The sample metadata nearly always contained a de-identified subject ID, COVID-19 status, age in years and sex. The material from the prospective study consisted of cDNA or gDNA derived from T cells, B-cell-depleted T cells, or PBMCs. Subjects who had been exposed to COVID-19, were actively infected with it, or had recovered from it provided the deeply sampled blood TCRbeta repertoires that made up the dataset. The samples were drawn from the first 160 participants of the ongoing ImmuneRACE study and from 1,254 subjects provided by 6 global collaborators. A freely available public database, intended as a resource for researchers studying the immune response to SARS-CoV-2, is where the repertoires were released. Where available, HLA class I and class II types were taken from metadata supplied by the sample provider and were not determined by assay-based typing.

From a lookup of the germline V gene, CDR1 and CDR2 are MNHEY and SVGEGT. V is pared back by 5 bases and J by 2 bases, with 18 bases lying between the germline termini. Its CDR3 holds 16 amino acids, cysteine through phenylalanine. Only the CDR3 DNA is retained, 48 bases long and in frame from the first base. The collaborating institutions used their own protocols to collect whole blood in K2EDTA tubes. Collaborator samples were shipped for TCRbeta analysis as frozen whole blood, isolated PBMCs, or DNA extracted from either sample type. Study-wide conclusions, independent of this receptor: Clinical and demographic metadata were provided uncurated, with the amount varying by source and participant.

TCRbeta CDR3 regions were amplified from genomic DNA using the immunoSEQ Assay, a bias-controlled multiplex PCR. As for how the authors treated the data: The number of nucleated cells in each sample was estimated by amplification of reference gene primers within the assay. To quantify the absolute abundance of each unique TCRbeta CDR3 rearrangement, sequence reads were collapsed and filtered. For each sample, productive Simpson clonality was calculated by taking the square root of Simpson's diversity index across productive rearrangements. TCRdb took this table from immuneACCESS and kept in-frame rearrangements with V and J called. Such tables lack part of the clones; where checked against another copy, unresolved V genes explain under half of the gap, and the rest is unexplained. Clone size and the V and J calls come from that table; the DNA yielded D and trimming. The sample table contains 200,000 to 250,000 clones; only one count was recorded for approximately 82% of them. The ten largest clones capture about 3.9% of the sample.

This clone was seen only once. The clone's antigen remains unknown. No base quality information exists; no much larger clone differs at one position. The rearranged segments are TRBV6-2 or TRBV6-3 and TRBJ1-1; a tentative D call is TRBD1 (6 bases match). This sequence originates from a woman aged 80 or over with acute or convalescent COVID-19. The sample consisted of peripheral blood. The CDR3 region has the sequence CASSPPGGRDNTEAFF. The sequenced DNA: TGTGCCAGCAGTCCCCCCGGGGGGCGGGATAACACTGAAGCTTTCTTT.